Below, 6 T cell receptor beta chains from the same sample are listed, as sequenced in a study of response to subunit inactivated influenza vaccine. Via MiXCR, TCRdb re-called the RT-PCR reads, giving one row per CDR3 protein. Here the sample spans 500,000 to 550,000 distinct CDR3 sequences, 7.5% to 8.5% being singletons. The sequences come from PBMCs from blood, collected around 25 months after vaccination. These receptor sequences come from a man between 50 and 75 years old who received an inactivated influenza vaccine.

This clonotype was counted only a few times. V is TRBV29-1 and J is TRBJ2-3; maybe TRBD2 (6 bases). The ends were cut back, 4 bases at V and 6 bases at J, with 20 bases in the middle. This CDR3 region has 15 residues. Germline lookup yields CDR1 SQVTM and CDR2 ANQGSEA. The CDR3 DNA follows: TGCAGCGTTGGTTCCCCGGGGCTGGCGGGGGATACGCAGTATTTT. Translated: CSVGSPGLAGDTQYF.

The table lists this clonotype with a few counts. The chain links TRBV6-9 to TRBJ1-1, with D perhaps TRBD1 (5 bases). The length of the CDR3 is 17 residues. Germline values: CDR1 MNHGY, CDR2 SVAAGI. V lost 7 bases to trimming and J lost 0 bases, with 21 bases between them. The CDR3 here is CASILSLSGAMNTEAFF. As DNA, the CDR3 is TGTGCCAGCATCCTCTCACTATCTGGGGCCATGAACACTGAAGCTTTCTTT.

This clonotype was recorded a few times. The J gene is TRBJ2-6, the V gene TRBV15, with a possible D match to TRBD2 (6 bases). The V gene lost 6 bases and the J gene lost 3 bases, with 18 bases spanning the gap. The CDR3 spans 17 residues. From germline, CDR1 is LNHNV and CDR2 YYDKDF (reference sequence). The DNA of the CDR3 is TGTGCCACCAGGATCGGGACTCCTCGCGGTGGGGCCAACGTCCTGACTTTC. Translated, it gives CATRIGTPRGGANVLTF.

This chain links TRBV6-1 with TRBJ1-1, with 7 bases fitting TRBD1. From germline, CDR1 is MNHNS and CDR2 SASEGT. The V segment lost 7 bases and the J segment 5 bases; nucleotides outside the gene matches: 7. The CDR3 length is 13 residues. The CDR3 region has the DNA TGTGCCAGCAAAACCCCAGGGGGGACTGAAGCTTTCTTT. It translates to CASKTPGGTEAFF.

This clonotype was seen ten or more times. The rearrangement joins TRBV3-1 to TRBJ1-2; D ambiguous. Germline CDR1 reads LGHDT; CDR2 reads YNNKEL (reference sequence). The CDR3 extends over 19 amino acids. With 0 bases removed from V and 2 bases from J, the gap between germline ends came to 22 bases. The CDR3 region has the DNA TGTGCCAGCAGCCAAGATCGCTCCGGGGTCCGCGGGGTGAACTATGGCTACACCTTC. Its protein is CASSQDRSGVRGVNYGYTF.

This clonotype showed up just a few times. CDR3 residues: CASSDRGRNSPLHF. The CDR3 nucleotides read TGTGCCAGCAGTGACAGGGGTCGGAATTCACCCCTCCACTTT. The chain links TRBV12-3 or TRBV12-4 to TRBJ1-6; TRBD1 matches at 8 bases. The junction had 4 bases not matched to a gene; V was cut back by 5 bases and J by 7 bases. The CDR3 totals 14 residues.